The clone carrying this TCR beta chain was counted a few times. Its antigen is as yet unknown. The data were taken from a study of T cells in Graves' hyperthyroidism and ophthalmopathy. General study results and limits: With a median lead of roughly 6.2 months before onset, the model predicted ophthalmopathy. Blood held most thyroid clonotypes expanded above 0.001 frequency.

Germline CDR1 is SEHNR and CDR2 is FQNEAQ (reference sequence). V was cut by 2 bases and J by 2 bases, with 12 bases left in between. There are 15 residues in the CDR3. Amplification of TCR beta CDR3 regions was performed using RNA transcripts as template. TCR CDR3 underwent first-round RT-PCR with the HTBI primer set. Each CDR3 protein is one row after TCRdb ran MiXCR on the multiplex PCR reads. The sample gives fewer than 900,000 distinct CDR3 sequences, over 15% of which show up once; approximately 15% is in the top ten. Diagnostic assessment was based on clinical symptoms, serum thyroxine and TRAb, thyroid ultrasound and orbital computed tomography. Any symptoms of ophthalmopathy came after the first hyperthyroidism diagnosis, from which the blood sample dates.

Sequencing input: blood. The receptor's source is a woman aged 50 to 60 with Graves' hyperthyroidism that later progressed to Graves' ophthalmopathy. The chain is built from TRBV7-9 and TRBJ1-1; D is unclear. The CDR3 region is CASSLPPAINTEAFF. CDR3 DNA sequence: TGTGCCAGCAGCTTACCCCCAGCAATAAACACTGAAGCTTTCTTT.